This is a list of T cell receptor beta chains from one sample in a study of cytomegalovirus exposure and HLA in healthy donors. Clones were sequenced by immunoSEQ multiplex PCR, and TCRdb holds only the in-frame ones, with some missing. The sample contains 150,000 to 200,000 clones, roughly 83% of which appear only once. Sequences were obtained from PBMCs. The receptors shown here come from a woman between 45 and 65 years old in good health and CMV-seronegative. CDR3s include the opening cysteine and the closing phenylalanine or tryptophan. D genes are given only for firm matches. A row's size may be missing; if present it is once, few, many or a size class.

>-|TRBV6-6|-|TRBJ1-2|14
CASSYSDTLLGYTF
TGTGCCAGCAGTTACTCGGACACCCTATTGGGCTACACCTTC
>-|TRBV9|TRBD2|TRBJ2-3|16
CASSQAGLVRTDTQYF
TGTGCCAGCAGCCAAGCCGGACTAGTCCGCACAGATACGCAGTATTTT
>-|TRBV11-1|TRBD2|TRBJ2-1|14
CASSLENGRDEQFF
TGTGCCAGCAGCCTAGAAAACGGGAGGGATGAGCAGTTCTTC
>-|TRBV28|-|TRBJ2-2|14
CASSLRFLAGELFF
TGTGCCAGCAGTTTGAGGTTCTTGGCCGGGGAGCTGTTTTTT
>few|TRBV6-5|TRBD2|TRBJ2-7|15
CASSSGTSGNYEQYF
TGTGCCAGCAGTTCCGGGACTAGCGGGAACTACGAGCAGTACTTC
>-|TRBV7-9|TRBD1|TRBJ1-2|13
CASSPGQGGGYTF
TGTGCCAGCAGCCCGGGACAGGGAGGTGGCTACACCTTC
>-|TRBV9|-|TRBJ2-1|16
CASSKKAQLSYNEQFF
TGTGCCAGCAGCAAGAAAGCACAGTTATCCTACAATGAGCAGTTCTTC
>-|TRBV19|TRBD1|TRBJ1-5|16
CASNFVPLGGRQPQHF
TGTGCCAGTAACTTTGTACCCTTAGGGGGCCGCCAGCCCCAGCATTTT
>-|TRBV28|TRBD1|TRBJ1-3|18
CASSPVSRGYSSGNTIYF
TGTGCCAGCAGTCCTGTAAGCAGGGGGTACTCCTCTGGAAACACCATATATTTT
>-|TRBV4-1|TRBD1|TRBJ1-2|20
CASSQALIGQGRRPNYGYTF
TGCGCCAGCAGCCAAGCCCTCATAGGACAGGGGCGCAGACCTAACTATGGCTACACCTTC
>once|TRBV19|-|TRBJ1-5|16
CASHDSLSYSNQPQHF
TGTGCCAGTCATGACAGCCTATCCTATAGCAATCAGCCCCAGCATTTT
>-|TRBV19|TRBD1|TRBJ2-3|16
CASSLAGTGVTDTQYF
TGTGCCAGTAGTTTGGCTGGGACAGGGGTAACAGATACGCAGTATTTT
>-|TRBV19|TRBD1|TRBJ1-5|13
CASGQGAGQPQHF
TGTGCCAGTGGACAGGGGGCAGGGCAGCCCCAGCATTTT
>-|TRBV7-2|-|TRBJ2-3|15
CASSLVQGMVDTQYF
TGTGCCAGCAGCTTAGTGCAGGGAATGGTAGATACGCAGTATTTT
>-|TRBV25-1|TRBD2|TRBJ2-3|17
CASSEWTSGSRTDTQYF
TGTGCCAGCAGTGAGTGGACTAGCGGGAGTCGCACAGATACGCAGTATTTT
>-|TRBV12-5|-|TRBJ1-1|13
CASGLGGGAEAFF
TGTGCTAGTGGTTTAGGGGGTGGGGCTGAAGCTTTCTTT
>-|TRBV18|-|TRBJ2-5|13
CASSRDKQETQYF
TGTGCCAGCTCCCGAGATAAACAAGAGACCCAGTACTTC
>-|TRBV28|TRBD1|TRBJ1-1|14
CASSYDRGRTEAFF
TGTGCCAGCAGTTACGACAGGGGGCGCACTGAAGCTTTCTTT
>-|TRBV29-1|TRBD1|TRBJ1-1|12
CSVGDRGLEAFF
TGCAGCGTGGGCGACAGGGGGCTAGAGGCTTTCTTT
>-|TRBV19|-|TRBJ2-1|15
CASSIRWSSYNEQFF
TGTGCCAGTAGTATTAGGTGGAGCTCCTACAATGAGCAGTTCTTC
>-|TRBV5-5|-|TRBJ1-4|17
CASSWGRQRATNEKLFF
TGTGCCAGCAGCTGGGGTCGACAGAGAGCAACTAATGAAAAACTGTTTTTT
>-|TRBV7-2|-|TRBJ2-7|12
CASSPTVYEQYF
TGTGCCAGCAGCCCTACAGTCTACGAGCAGTACTTC
>-|TRBV6-1|-|TRBJ1-4|17
CASSETGMGRVNEKLFF
TGTGCCAGCAGTGAAACAGGGATGGGGAGGGTGAATGAAAAACTGTTTTTT
>-|TRBV6-1|-|TRBJ2-2|19
CASSGPLQGSETYTGELFF
TGTGCCAGCAGTGGGCCCCTACAGGGATCTGAGACTTACACCGGGGAGCTGTTTTTT
>-|TRBV25-1|TRBD1|TRBJ1-5|13
CASSLTGLGPQHF
TGTGCCAGCAGTCTGACAGGGCTGGGACCCCAGCATTTT
>-|TRBV11-1|-|TRBJ2-5|15
CASSLHQGPQETQYF
TGTGCCAGCAGCTTACATCAGGGGCCCCAAGAGACCCAGTACTTC
>-|TRBV18|TRBD1|TRBJ1-2|15
CASSPLTGGDYGYTF
TGTGCCAGCTCACCACTGACAGGGGGAGACTATGGCTACACCTTC
>-|TRBV18|-|TRBJ1-2|14
CASSPFGEGYGYTF
TGTGCCAGCTCACCTTTCGGGGAGGGGTATGGCTACACCTTC
>-|TRBV19|-|TRBJ1-4|14
CASSPGAVNEKLFF
TGTGCCAGTAGCCCTGGGGCCGTTAATGAAAAACTGTTTTTT
>-|TRBV6-1|-|TRBJ1-2|13
CASRVTGLSGYTF
TGTGCCAGCAGGGTAACAGGGTTGAGCGGCTACACCTTC
>-|TRBV18|-|TRBJ1-2|14
CASSPGQAIYGYTF
TGTGCCAGCTCACCAGGACAAGCTATCTATGGCTACACCTTC
>few|TRBV7-6|-|TRBJ1-1|13
CASSLGAETEAFF
TGTGCCAGCAGCTTAGGGGCTGAGACTGAAGCTTTCTTT
>few|TRBV7-9|TRBD1|TRBJ1-4|15
CASSAGGTANEKLFF
TGTGCCAGCAGCGCTGGAGGGACAGCTAATGAAAAACTGTTTTTT
>once|TRBV29-1|-|TRBJ2-1|13
CSVGRVSYNEQFF
TGCAGCGTTGGTCGGGTCTCCTACAATGAGCAGTTCTTC
>-|TRBV7-2|TRBD1|TRBJ2-5|14
CASSRQGREETQYF
TGTGCCAGCAGCCGACAGGGGCGTGAGGAGACCCAGTACTTC
>-|TRBV4-1|-|TRBJ1-1|17
CASSQFPQGWPGTEAFF
TGCGCCAGCAGCCAATTCCCCCAGGGCTGGCCGGGCACTGAAGCTTTCTTT
>once|TRBV9|TRBD1|TRBJ1-2|13
CASSVETGGGYTF
TGTGCCAGCAGCGTTGAGACAGGGGGTGGCTACACCTTC
>-|TRBV2|-|TRBJ1-6|15
CASSENRSKNSPLHF
TGTGCCAGCAGTGAAAACAGGAGTAAGAATTCACCCCTCCACTTT